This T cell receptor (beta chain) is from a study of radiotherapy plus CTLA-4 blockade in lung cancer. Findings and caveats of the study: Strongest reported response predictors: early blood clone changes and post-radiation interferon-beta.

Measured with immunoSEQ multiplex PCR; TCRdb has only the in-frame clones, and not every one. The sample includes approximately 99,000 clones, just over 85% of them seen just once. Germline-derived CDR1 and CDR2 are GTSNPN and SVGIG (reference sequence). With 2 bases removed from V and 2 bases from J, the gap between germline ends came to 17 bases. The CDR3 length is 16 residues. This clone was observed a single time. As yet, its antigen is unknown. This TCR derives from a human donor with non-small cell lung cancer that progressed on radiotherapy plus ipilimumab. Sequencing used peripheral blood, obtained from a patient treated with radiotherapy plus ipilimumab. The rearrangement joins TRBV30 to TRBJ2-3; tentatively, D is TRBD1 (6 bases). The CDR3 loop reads CAWSTFQGRSTDTQYF. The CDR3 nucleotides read TGTGCCTGGAGTACTTTTCAGGGGCGGTCCACAGATACGCAGTATTTT.